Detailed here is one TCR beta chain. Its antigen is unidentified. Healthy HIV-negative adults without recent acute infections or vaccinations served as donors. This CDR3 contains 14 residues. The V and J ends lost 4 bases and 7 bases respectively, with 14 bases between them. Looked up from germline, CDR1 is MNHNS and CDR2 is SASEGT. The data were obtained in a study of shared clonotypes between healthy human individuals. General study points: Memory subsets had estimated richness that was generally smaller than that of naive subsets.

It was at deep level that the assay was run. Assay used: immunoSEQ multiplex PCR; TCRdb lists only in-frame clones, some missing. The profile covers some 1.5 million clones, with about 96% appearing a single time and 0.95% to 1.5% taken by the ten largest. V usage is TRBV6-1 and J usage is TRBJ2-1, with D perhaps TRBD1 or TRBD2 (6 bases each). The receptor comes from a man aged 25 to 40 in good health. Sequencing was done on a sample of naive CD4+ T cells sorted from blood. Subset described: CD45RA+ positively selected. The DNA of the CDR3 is TGTGCCAGCAGTGGGTGGAGGGGGGTGAATGAGCAGTTCTTC. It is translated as CASSGWRGVNEQFF.